One and the same sample provided the 24 T cell receptor beta chains below, sequenced in a study of OX40 agonist ivuxolimab in advanced cancers. The repertoire was sequenced with immunoSEQ multiplex PCR; TCRdb's copy has only in-frame clones and lacks some. The repertoire holds over 65,000 clones, with 80% to 95% as singletons. The input for sequencing was CD4+ or CD8+ T cells sorted from blood, taken in a trial of the OX40 agonist ivuxolimab. The origin of the receptors is an adult with an advanced solid tumor such as melanoma, head and neck, liver or kidney cancer.

The chain joins TRBV11-2 to TRBJ2-1; 10 nucleotides match TRBD2. The CDR3 consists of 17 residues. V dropped 0 bases and J dropped 4; count of bases not matched to a gene: 6. Germline V lookup: CDR1 SGHAT, CDR2 FQNNGV. DNA of the CDR3: TGTGCCAGCAGCTTAGAAGGTAGCGGGGGGCCATACAATGAGCAGTTCTTC. This gives the protein CASSLEGSGGPYNEQFF.

This chain joins TRBV2 and TRBJ2-3; TRBD2 agrees at 10 bases. Germline values: CDR1 SNHLY, CDR2 FYNNEI. The CDR3 covers 15 residues. V was clipped by 3 bases and J by 1 base; unmatched bases: 1. The CDR3 nucleotides read TGTGCCAGCAGTGAGGGGACTAGCGGCACAGATACGCAGTATTTT. Protein product: CASSEGTSGTDTQYF.

The chain uses TRBV19 and TRBJ2-2; tentatively, D is TRBD2 (6 bases). CDR3 length: 16 amino acids. The V end was cut by 6 bases, the J end by 6 bases, with 20 bases between. The germline V gene encodes CDR1 LNHDA and CDR2 SQIVND (reference sequence). The CDR3 sequence is CASRGRWAGQSGELFF. The CDR3 DNA follows: TGTGCCAGTAGAGGGAGGTGGGCAGGGCAATCCGGGGAGCTGTTTTTT.

The chain links TRBV6-5 to TRBJ2-7; 8 positions agree with TRBD2. The CDR3 is 15 amino acids. Germline CDR1 MNHEY, CDR2 SVGAGI. V shed 0 bases, J shed 0 bases, and the junction held 1 base outside the gene matches. The CDR3, as DNA: TGTGCCAGCAGTTACTCCGCGGGAGGCTCCTACGAGCAGTACTTC. Protein: CASSYSAGGSYEQYF.

The chain combines TRBV27 with TRBJ2-2; 8 nucleotides line up with TRBD2. J was trimmed by 6 bases and V by 6 bases; bases with no gene match: 9. The CDR3 is 15 residues long. Per the germline V gene, CDR1 is MNHEY and CDR2 is SMNVEV (reference sequence). CDR3 region: CASRSAGVRAGELFF. The CDR3, as DNA: TGTGCCAGCAGGTCAGCGGGAGTTAGGGCCGGGGAGCTGTTTTTT.

This clone was seen just once. The V gene is TRBV4-1, the J gene TRBJ1-2, with TRBD1 matching 10 bases. Trimming cost V 2 bases and J 8 bases; bases outside gene matches: 14. Germline assignment: CDR1 MGHRA and CDR2 YSYEKL. The CDR3 extends over 17 amino acids. CDR3 region: CASSQTHYTRQGAGYTF. The CDR3 region has the DNA TGCGCCAGCAGCCAAACTCATTATACTCGACAGGGGGCCGGCTACACCTTC.

The gene calls are TRBV2 and TRBJ2-3; 9 bases align to TRBD2. Looked up from germline, CDR1 is SNHLY and CDR2 is FYNNEI. The V gene end was trimmed by 6 bases and the J gene end by 4 bases; junction bases not matched to a gene: 11. This CDR3 region has 16 residues. CDR3 nucleotide sequence: TGTGCCAGCAGGAGGCTAGCGGGGACGGGCGCAGATACGCAGTATTTT. It yields the protein CASRRLAGTGADTQYF.

The chain uses TRBV9 and TRBJ2-5; the match to TRBD2 covers 9 bases. The closer fit of TRBJ2-7 to the DNA end suggests the J call may be wrong. Germline-derived CDR1 and CDR2 are SGDLS and YYNGEE. The CDR3 is made up of 16 amino acids. CDR3 region: CASSPRSPSGVYEQYF. The CDR3 DNA sequence: TGTGCCAGCAGCCCCCGTTCCCCTAGCGGGGTCTACGAGCAGTACTTC.

This clone showed up just once. The chain carries TRBV15 and TRBJ2-2, with D unclear. Germline CDR1 reads LNHNV; CDR2 reads YYDKDF (reference sequence). This CDR3 is 13 amino acids long. V shed 0 bases and J shed 5 bases, with 4 bases lying between them. CDR3 in amino acids: CATSRDNTGELFF. CDR3 nucleotide sequence: TGTGCCACCAGCAGAGATAATACCGGGGAGCTGTTTTTT.

The V call is TRBV7-2, the J call TRBJ2-1, with 8 bases fitting TRBD2. The V gene's germline CDR1 is SGHTA and CDR2 FQGNSA. This CDR3 is 16 amino acids long. Germline trimming cut 5 bases from V and 10 bases from J; bases unmatched to any gene: 16. For the CDR3, the DNA is TGTGCCAGCAGCCAAGGTGGCGGGAGGCCCTGGGAGGAGCAGTTCTTC. It is translated as CASSQGGGRPWEEQFF.

This chain uses TRBV27 with TRBJ2-7, with a weak D call TRBD1 (6 bases). The CDR3 runs 13 residues. Germline assignment: CDR1 MNHEY and CDR2 SMNVEV (reference sequence). V gave up 10 bases and J gave up 2 bases, with 15 bases separating them. As DNA, the CDR3 is TGTGCCACCGGGACATCCCCCCCCTACGAGCAGTACTTC. The encoded protein is CATGTSPPYEQYF.

In regard to this clone: One end of the junction does not line up with germline, which may come from a read error. The chain combines TRBV6-1 with TRBJ1-2, with TRBD1 as a possible D gene (5 bases). The CDR3 sequence is 13 residues long. The germline CDR1 and CDR2 sequences are MNHNS and SASEGT. DNA for the CDR3: TGTGCCAGCAGACTCCCCGGGGGTCACTCCCTCTTCTTC. Translated: CASRLPGGHSLFF.

This clone showed up just once. The rearrangement uses TRBV29-1 and TRBJ2-5, with D possibly being TRBD2 (5 bases). The CDR3 contains 13 residues. Trimming removed 3 bases at V and 8 bases at J, with 16 bases between. Germline-derived CDR1 and CDR2 are SQVTM and ANQGSEA. The DNA for the CDR3 is TGCAGCGTTGAGAGCCAGGCCAGCGGAACCCAGTACTTC. This translates into CSVESQASGTQYF. The whole variable domain, remainder taken from reference TRBV29-1 and TRBJ2-5, is SAVISQKPSRDICQRGTSLTIQCQVDSQVTMMFWYRQQPGQSLTLIATANQGSEATYESGFVIDKFPISRPNLTFSTLTVSNMSPEDSSIYLCSVESQASGTQYFGPGTRLLVL.

This clone occurred once. The chain uses TRBV19 and TRBJ2-1; 7 bases match TRBD2. Trimming cost V 4 bases and J 2 bases; bases outside gene matches: 8. This CDR3 contains 16 residues. Per germline, CDR1 LNHDA and CDR2 SQIVND (reference sequence). The CDR3: CASSNTPGGAYNEQFF. The CDR3, as DNA: TGTGCCAGTAGTAATACACCGGGAGGTGCCTACAATGAGCAGTTCTTC.

V gene TRBV5-4 combines with J gene TRBJ1-2; possibly TRBD1 for D (5 bases). This CDR3 region has 14 residues. Trimming left V 0 bases short and J 2 bases short, with 8 bases between. The germline V gene has CDR1 SGHNT and CDR2 YYREEE (reference sequence). CDR3 protein: CASSLVRDNYGYTF. The CDR3 nucleotides are TGTGCCAGCAGCTTGGTAAGGGACAACTATGGCTACACCTTC.

The rearrangement joins TRBV5-1 to TRBJ1-2; D is unclear. Germline V gene data show CDR1 as SGHRS and CDR2 as YFSETQ. Trimming removed 0 bases at V and 0 bases at J, with 6 bases between. CDR3 length equals 14 residues. In nucleotides, the CDR3 is TGCGCCAGCAGCTTGGAAGGGCCTAACTATGGCTACACCTTC. It specifies CASSLEGPNYGYTF.

This clone was seen only once. V usage is TRBV5-6 and J usage is TRBJ2-7; no clear D. CDR1 is SGHDT, CDR2 YYEEEE, per germline. The CDR3 runs 15 residues. The V end lost 6 bases, the J end lost 0 bases, and 16 bases lay between the germline ends. The CDR3 nucleotides read TGTGCCAGCACCCTTAGAGTATGGGACTCCTACGAGCAGTACTTC. The encoded protein is CASTLRVWDSYEQYF.

V gene TRBV28 combines with J gene TRBJ2-4, with TRBD1 matching 10 bases. The junction had 4 bases not matched to a gene; V was cut back by 5 bases and J by 3 bases. The CDR3 sequence is 15 residues long. In germline, CDR1 is MDHEN, CDR2 SYDVKM. CDR3 residues: CASSGTGVFKNIQYF. The CDR3 nucleotides are TGTGCCAGCAGTGGGACAGGGGTTTTCAAAAACATTCAGTACTTC.

The chain recombines TRBV7-9 with TRBJ1-2, with D uncertain. Germline loops: CDR1 SEHNR, CDR2 FQNEAQ (reference sequence). The CDR3 has 14 residues. V lost 1 base, J lost 5 bases, and 11 bases lay in between. In DNA form, the CDR3 reads TGTGCCAGCAGCTTAGGGATCCAGGATTATGGCTACACCTTC. Translation: CASSLGIQDYGYTF.

V is TRBV27 and J is TRBJ2-5, with D possibly matching TRBD1 (5 bases). V lost 5 bases, J lost 5 bases, and 18 bases lay in between. The CDR3 is 15 amino acids. Germline assignment: CDR1 MNHEY and CDR2 SMNVEV (reference sequence). The CDR3 nucleotides are TGTGCCAGCAGTGCGCAGGGTGTTTTTCGGGAGACCCAGTACTTC. It encodes CASSAQGVFRETQYF.

The V gene is TRBV18, the J gene TRBJ2-1; 9 nucleotides match TRBD1. V lost 5 bases to trimming and J lost 8 bases; unmatched junction nucleotides: 13. There are 16 residues in the CDR3. Germline lookup yields CDR1 KGHSH and CDR2 LQKENI. CDR3 protein: CASSIGGTGGQDEQFF. The CDR3 DNA reads TGTGCCAGCTCAATCGGAGGCACAGGGGGCCAGGATGAGCAGTTCTTC.

In this sample, this clone turned up once. The chain links TRBV12-5 to TRBJ1-5, with D tentatively TRBD1 (6 bases). CDR1 and CDR2 (germline): LGHNT, FRNRAP. With 0 bases removed from V and 6 bases from J, the gap between germline ends came to 18 bases. The CDR3 has 17 residues. The DNA for the CDR3 is TGTGCTAGTGGTTTGGTCCTCTCAGGGGAGAGGTGTCAGCCCCAGCATTTT. Translated, it gives CASGLVLSGERCQPQHF.

This chain links TRBV20-1 with TRBJ2-3; D remains unclear. This CDR3 comprises 11 residues. Germline V lookup: CDR1 DFQATT, CDR2 SNEGSKA (reference sequence). The ends were cut back, 6 bases at V and 6 bases at J, with 10 bases in the middle. CDR3 in DNA: TGCAGTGCCGCCTGGGTCGATACGCAGTATTTT. It codes for CSAAWVDTQYF.

V and J are TRBV7-9 and TRBJ2-4; no firm D call. The CDR3 has 14 residues. The germline V gene encodes CDR1 SEHNR and CDR2 FQNEAQ (reference sequence). Trimming removed 1 base from V and 1 base from J, with 5 bases in between. This chain's CDR3 is CASSLVVAKNIQYF. CDR3 nucleotide sequence: TGTGCCAGCAGCTTAGTGGTGGCCAAAAACATTCAGTACTTC.